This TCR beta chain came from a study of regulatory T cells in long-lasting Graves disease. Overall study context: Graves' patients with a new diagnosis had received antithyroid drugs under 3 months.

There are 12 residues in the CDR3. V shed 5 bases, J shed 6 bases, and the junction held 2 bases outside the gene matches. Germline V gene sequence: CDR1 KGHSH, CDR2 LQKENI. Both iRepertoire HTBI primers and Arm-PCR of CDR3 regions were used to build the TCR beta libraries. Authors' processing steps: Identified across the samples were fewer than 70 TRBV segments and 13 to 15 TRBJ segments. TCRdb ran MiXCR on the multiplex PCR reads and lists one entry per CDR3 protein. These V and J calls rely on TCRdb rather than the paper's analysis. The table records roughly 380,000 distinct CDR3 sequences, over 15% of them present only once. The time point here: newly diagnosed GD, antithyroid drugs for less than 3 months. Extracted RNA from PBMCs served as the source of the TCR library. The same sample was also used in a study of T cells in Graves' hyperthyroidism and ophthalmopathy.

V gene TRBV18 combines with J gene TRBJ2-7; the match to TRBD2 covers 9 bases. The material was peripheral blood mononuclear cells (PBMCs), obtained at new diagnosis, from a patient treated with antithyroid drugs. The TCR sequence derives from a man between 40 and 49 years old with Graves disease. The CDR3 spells CASSAGGFEQYF. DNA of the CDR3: TGTGCCAGCTCAGCGGGGGGGTTCGAGCAGTACTTC.